The rows below give T cell receptor beta chains drawn from one sample of a study of T cells in Graves' hyperthyroidism and ophthalmopathy. TCRdb passed the multiplex PCR reads through MiXCR, listing each CDR3 protein once. The data hold 450,000 to 700,000 distinct CDR3 sequences, with 46% observed a single time. The sample was peripheral blood or thyroid tissue (not recorded which). The receptor set was obtained from an adult woman with Graves' disease, either hyperthyroidism or ophthalmopathy (not recorded which). Both conserved end residues are part of each CDR3. The order of the fields is V gene, CDR3 length, J gene, D gene, clone size, CDR3 protein, CDR3 DNA. D genes are given only for firm matches. Size is omitted from some rows. Given values are once, few, many or a class for expanded clones.

>TRBV10-2|15|TRBJ2-3|TRBD2|.
CATDTRTSYTDTQYF
TGCGCCACTGATACCAGGACTAGCTACACAGATACGCAGTATTTT
>TRBV7-2|15|TRBJ1-3|TRBD1|.
CASSLLGQGGNTIYF
TGTGCCAGCAGCCTCCTCGGACAGGGGGGAAACACCATATATTTT
>TRBV7-9|15|TRBJ1-6|.|many
CASSLNLGDNSPLHF
TGTGCCAGCAGCTTAAATCTGGGGGATAATTCACCCCTCCACTTT
>TRBV15|13|TRBJ2-7|.|.
CATSRTGTYEQYF
TGTGCCACCAGCAGAACAGGAACCTACGAGCAGTACTTC
>TRBV29-1|14|TRBJ2-6|.|many
CSVVWETGANVLTF
TGCAGCGTAGTGTGGGAAACCGGGGCCAACGTCCTGACTTTC
>TRBV27|14|TRBJ1-2|.|many
CASSPGDGHYGYTF
TGTGCCAGCAGTCCTGGGGACGGGCACTATGGCTACACCTTC
>TRBV5-4|12|TRBJ1-1|.|.
CASSSHTGEAFF
TGTGCCAGCAGCTCACACACCGGGGAAGCTTTCTTT
>TRBV7-3|13|TRBJ1-3|TRBD1|.
CASSTEQGATIYF
TGTGCCAGCAGCACCGAACAGGGGGCCACCATATATTTT
>TRBV5-1|16|TRBJ2-5|.|.
CASSFPWGWDGETQYF
TGCGCCAGCAGCTTTCCTTGGGGATGGGATGGCGAGACCCAGTACTTC
>TRBV7-2|13|TRBJ1-6|.|.
CASSSRSGSPLHF
TGTGCCAGCAGCTCTCGGTCGGGGTCACCCCTCCACTTT
>TRBV13|11|TRBJ2-7|.|many
CASSSKYEQYF
TGTGCCAGCAGCTCCAAATACGAGCAGTACTTC
>TRBV7-9|15|TRBJ1-2|TRBD1|many
CASGGNRGDSYGYTF
TGTGCCAGCGGAGGAAACAGGGGAGACAGCTATGGCTACACCTTC
>TRBV6-6|14|TRBJ2-2|TRBD1|many
CASSQGARAGELFF
TGTGCCAGCAGTCAGGGGGCACGCGCCGGGGAGCTGTTTTTT
>TRBV3-1|13|TRBJ2-5|TRBD1|.
CASRGQLGETQYF
TGTGCCAGCAGGGGACAGCTGGGAGAGACCCAGTACTTC
>TRBV25-1|17|TRBJ1-2|TRBD1|.
CASSELEGASGNYGYTF
TGTGCCAGCAGTGAATTGGAGGGGGCCTCCGGTAACTATGGCTACACCTTC
>TRBV20-1|13|TRBJ2-5|.|many
CSAARGLHMLQYF
TGCAGTGCCGCAAGGGGACTCCATATGTTGCAGTACTTC
>TRBV7-9|15|TRBJ2-7|.|.
CASNLVPQGSYEQYF
TGTGCCAGCAACTTGGTCCCCCAGGGTAGTTACGAGCAGTACTTC
>TRBV20-1|13|TRBJ2-5|.|.
CSARRDSTETQYF
TGCAGTGCTAGGCGGGATAGCACAGAGACCCAGTACTTC
>TRBV10-3|14|TRBJ1-5|.|few
CAISEGMIGQPQHF
TGTGCCATCAGTGAGGGAATGATAGGTCAGCCCCAGCATTTT
>TRBV28|16|TRBJ1-2|.|.
CASSLSGGEKQAGYTF
TGTGCCAGCAGTTTATCGGGAGGAGAAAAACAAGCTGGCTACACCTTC
>TRBV7-8|14|TRBJ2-7|.|.
CASSQAEQSYEQYF
TGTGCCAGCAGCCAAGCTGAACAGTCCTACGAGCAGTACTTC
>TRBV15|12|TRBJ1-2|.|.
CATSSLDGGYTF
TGTGCCACCAGCAGCCTAGACGGTGGCTACACCTTC
>TRBV7-3|13|TRBJ2-7|.|many
CASSPGTHGEQYF
TGTGCCAGCAGCCCCGGGACCCACGGAGAGCAGTACTTC
>TRBV15|18|TRBJ1-4|.|.
CATSRDGGFVIGDEKLFF
TGTGCCACCAGCAGAGACGGGGGATTCGTGATTGGTGATGAAAAACTGTTTTTT
>TRBV10-3|18|TRBJ2-5|TRBD1|.
CAISASSPPTGAQETQYF
TGTGCCATCAGTGCCAGCTCACCCCCGACAGGGGCCCAAGAGACCCAGTACTTC
>TRBV3-1|15|TRBJ1-3|.|many
CASSQMSGHGNTIYF
TGTGCCAGCAGCCAAATGTCCGGGCATGGAAACACCATATATTTT
>TRBV7-2|13|TRBJ1-4|.|many
CASSLVGNEKLFF
TGTGCCAGCAGCTTAGTTGGTAATGAAAAACTGTTTTTT
>TRBV28|15|TRBJ2-7|TRBD2|.
CASSRRTSGRLEQYF
TGTGCCAGCAGCAGACGGACTAGCGGGAGACTCGAGCAGTACTTC
>TRBV29-1|10|TRBJ1-2|.|many
CSVEWGGYTF
TGCAGCGTTGAATGGGGTGGCTACACCTTC
>TRBV15|16|TRBJ1-2|TRBD1|many
CATSRDVAGQENGYTF
TGTGCCACCAGCAGAGATGTTGCGGGACAGGAGAATGGCTACACCTTC
>TRBV19|14|TRBJ1-5|TRBD1|many
CASSTRQGALPQHF
TGTGCCAGTAGTACAAGACAGGGGGCATTACCCCAGCATTTT
>TRBV10-3|15|TRBJ2-5|TRBD1|many
CAISRDRASQETQYF
TGTGCCATCAGCCGGGACAGGGCCTCCCAAGAGACCCAGTACTTC
>TRBV5-1|15|TRBJ1-2|.|.
CASSFMDSDGTGYTF
TGCGCCAGCAGCTTCATGGACAGCGACGGGACTGGCTACACCTTC
>TRBV10-3|16|TRBJ2-1|TRBD2|.
CAISGLAGVSYNEQFF
TGTGCCATCAGCGGACTAGCGGGAGTCTCCTACAATGAGCAGTTCTTC
>TRBV24-1|16|TRBJ2-5|TRBD2|.
CATSDATSGSGETQYF
TGTGCCACCAGTGATGCTACTAGCGGGAGTGGTGAGACCCAGTACTTC
>TRBV20-1|12|TRBJ1-2|.|.
CSARGPSGGYTF
TGCAGTGCTAGGGGCCCAAGCGGGGGCTACACCTTC
>TRBV29-1|10|TRBJ1-1|.|few
CSVVNTEAFF
TGCAGCGTTGTAAACACTGAAGCTTTCTTT
>TRBV9|14|TRBJ2-3|.|.
CASSVAAITDTQYF
TGTGCCAGCAGCGTAGCGGCGATTACAGATACGCAGTATTTT
>TRBV9|14|TRBJ1-1|.|.
CASSVGGGTAEAFF
TGTGCCAGCAGCGTAGGTGGGGGGACCGCTGAAGCTTTCTTT
>TRBV20-1|15|TRBJ1-2|.|many
CSARPEAAGGYGYTF
TGCAGTGCTAGACCCGAGGCAGCGGGGGGCTATGGCTACACCTTC
>TRBV2|15|TRBJ1-1|.|.
CASLSLKAGYTEAFF
TGTGCCAGCTTAAGTTTGAAGGCTGGCTACACTGAAGCTTTCTTT
>TRBV19|16|TRBJ1-1|.|many
CASNTGRLLMNTEAFF
TGTGCCAGTAACACGGGGCGATTATTGATGAACACTGAAGCTTTCTTT
>TRBV25-1|15|TRBJ1-2|TRBD1|many
CASSGSGQANYGYTF
TGTGCCAGCAGCGGCAGTGGACAGGCTAACTATGGCTACACCTTC
>TRBV9|15|TRBJ2-3|.|few
CASSVGQAGTDTQYF
TGTGCCAGCAGCGTAGGACAGGCCGGCACAGATACGCAGTATTTT
>TRBV24-1|15|TRBJ2-2|.|many
CATAPGQKNTGELFF
TGTGCCACAGCCCCCGGACAGAAGAACACCGGGGAGCTGTTTTTT
>TRBV20-1|14|TRBJ2-7|TRBD2|.
CSALAGGSPYEQYF
TGCAGTGCGCTAGCGGGAGGGTCCCCCTACGAGCAGTACTTC
>TRBV7-8|16|TRBJ2-7|TRBD1|.
CASSLAPGTGLEEQYF
TGTGCCAGCAGCTTAGCCCCCGGGACAGGATTAGAGGAGCAGTACTTC
>TRBV20-1|14|TRBJ2-2|.|many
CSAVPNARAGELFF
TGCAGTGCTGTCCCGAATGCGAGGGCCGGGGAGCTGTTTTTT
>TRBV20-1|16|TRBJ2-5|TRBD2|.
CNFATPTGTSEETQYF
TGCAACTTTGCCACCCCTACCGGGACTAGTGAGGAGACCCAGTACTTC
>TRBV7-2|15|TRBJ1-2|TRBD1|few
CASSLEHWDSNGYTF
TGTGCCAGCAGCTTGGAACATTGGGACAGCAATGGCTACACCTTC
>TRBV3-1|15|TRBJ2-7|TRBD2|.
CASSVGLAGDPEQYF
TGTGCCAGCAGCGTCGGACTAGCGGGAGACCCCGAGCAGTACTTC